This T cell receptor beta chain was identified in a study of shared clonotypes between healthy human individuals. Comments on this clone: Its matching antigen is unknown. This specimen includes other DNA sequences encoding the same CDR3.

Findings and limits, study-wide: Non-shared clonotypes had lower generation probabilities than those shared by all four donors.

It was at deep level that the assay was run. Replicate sorted-subset PCRs were loaded with around 210 ng DNA, tens of thousands of T cell genomes. Sequencing used immunoSEQ multiplex PCR; TCRdb keeps in-frame clones, though not all of them. The sample carries about 2.4 million clones, roughly 93% recorded once. CDR3 length: 14 residues. The V and J ends lost 0 bases and 8 bases, in that order; junction bases with no gene match: 5. In germline, CDR1 is SGHRS, CDR2 YFSETQ. The sequence was obtained from a man in his late teens or twenties in good health. Some clones in this sample may be carry-over from other donors' samples. This chain uses TRBV5-1 with TRBJ2-1; TRBD1 agrees at 7 bases. Sequencing used naive CD4+ T cells from PBMCs. Subset given: CD45RA+ positively selected. CDR3 in amino acids: CASSLAYRGDEQFF. CDR3 coding DNA: TGCGCCAGCAGCTTGGCATACAGGGGTGATGAGCAGTTCTTC.